These 17 T cell receptor beta chains came from one sample sequenced in a study of blood T cell repertoires in COVID-19. Assay used: immunoSEQ multiplex PCR; TCRdb lists only in-frame clones, some missing. The sample has 180,000 or so clones, roughly 89% seen once. The sequenced sample consisted of peripheral blood. The receptors originated from a man aged 18-30 years with active or convalescent COVID-19.

V usage is TRBV19 and J usage is TRBJ2-4, with 12 bases fitting TRBD2. After removal of 3 bases from V and 8 bases from J, the junction contained 8 bases not matched to a gene. Germline V gene data show CDR1 as LNHDA and CDR2 as SQIVND (reference sequence). The CDR3 is made up of 16 amino acids. The CDR3 nucleotides read TGTGCCAGTAGTATCAAGAGACTAGCGGGAGTTGACATTCAGTACTTC. Protein product: CASSIKRLAGVDIQYF.

The genes are TRBV29-1 and TRBJ2-1, with D possibly being TRBD1 (6 bases). The V end was cut by 6 bases, the J end by 7 bases, with 10 bases between. Germline assignment: CDR1 SQVTM and CDR2 ANQGSEA. The CDR3 has 11 residues. In DNA form, the CDR3 reads TGCAGCGTGCAACAGGGTAATGAGCAGTTCTTC. Its translation is CSVQQGNEQFF.

The J gene is TRBJ1-2, the V gene TRBV7-9, with D hard to call. Germline CDR1 is SEHNR and CDR2 is FQNEAQ (reference sequence). Trimming left V 1 base short and J 1 base short, with 4 bases between. This CDR3 spans 13 amino acids. The CDR3 DNA reads as TGTGCCAGCAGCTTAGGCTATAACTATGGCTACACCTTC. Amino acids: CASSLGYNYGYTF.

The sample holds one count of this clone. J is TRBJ2-2 and V is TRBV3-1 (or the pseudogene TRBV3-2), with a tentative D call TRBD2 (6 bases). Per germline, CDR1 LGHDT and CDR2 YNNKEL (reference sequence). Trimming left V 6 bases short and J 0 bases short, with 8 bases between. This CDR3 is built from 14 residues. The CDR3 nucleotides read TGTGCCAGCAGGGGGGGTGCGAACACCGGGGAGCTGTTTTTT. Translating gives CASRGGANTGELFF.

The gene calls are TRBV9 and TRBJ2-5; TRBD1 might be the D (5 bases). V was clipped by 0 bases and J by 4 bases, with 13 bases between them. The germline V gene encodes CDR1 SGDLS and CDR2 YYNGEE. CDR3 length: 15 residues. Here the CDR3 DNA reads TGTGCCAGCAGCGTAGATTGGGGCTCGGGAGAGACCCAGTACTTC. This codes for CASSVDWGSGETQYF.

V usage is TRBV5-1 and J usage is TRBJ1-1, with D possibly TRBD1 on 5 matching bases. Trimming took off 2 bases at V and 4 bases at J, with 15 bases between the two ends. In germline, CDR1 is SGHRS, CDR2 YFSETQ. The CDR3 runs 15 residues. For the CDR3, the DNA is TGCGCCAGCAGCTTTTTGCAGTCGGGGGTCACTGAAGCTTTCTTT. Translated, it gives CASSFLQSGVTEAFF.

This clone was recorded a few times. Other nucleotide sequences in the sample specify the same CDR3. The chain couples TRBV18 to TRBJ1-4; TRBD1 matches 7 bases. Germline V gene data show CDR1 as KGHSH and CDR2 as LQKENI. The CDR3 is 14 residues long. The ends lost 3 bases at V and 4 bases at J; junction bases unmatched: 2. The DNA of the CDR3 is TGTGCCAGCTCACCCGACAGGGTTAATGAAAAACTGTTTTTT. Its protein is CASSPDRVNEKLFF.

This clone occurred once. The chain is built from TRBV6-1 and TRBJ1-2; no definite D call. The germline CDR1 and CDR2 sequences are MNHNS and SASEGT. The CDR3 length is 16 residues. V was shortened by 3 bases and J by 0 bases, with 14 bases between the two germline ends. CDR3: CASSDLLPGANYGYTF. CDR3 coding DNA: TGTGCCAGCAGTGACCTTCTGCCCGGGGCTAACTATGGCTACACCTTC.

This clone was counted between two and nine times. The V gene is TRBV5-1, the J gene TRBJ2-2; 9 bases match TRBD1. V was pared by 4 bases and J by 4 bases, with 8 bases of the junction left unmatched. This CDR3 contains 16 residues. The germline CDR1 and CDR2 sequences are SGHRS and YFSETQ. CDR3 amino acids: CASSLSGQGGTGELFF. The CDR3 DNA follows: TGCGCCAGCAGCCTATCGGGACAGGGAGGCACCGGGGAGCTGTTTTTT.

On this clone itself: The sample holds other DNA sequences that translate to the same CDR3. The V gene is TRBV3-1 (or the pseudogene TRBV3-2), the J gene TRBJ1-3, with D unclear. Germline values: CDR1 LGHDT, CDR2 YNNKEL (reference sequence). The CDR3 sequence is 14 residues long. V dropped 1 base and J dropped 1 base, with 5 bases sitting between them. CDR3 sequence: CASSQGGSGNTIYF. The CDR3 DNA follows: TGTGCCAGCAGCCAAGGAGGGTCTGGAAACACCATATATTTT.

V and J are TRBV5-4 and TRBJ2-6, with D possibly TRBD2 on 5 matching bases. V dropped 4 bases and J dropped 0 bases, with 17 bases sitting between them. This CDR3 region has 18 residues. Looked up from germline, CDR1 is SGHNT and CDR2 is YYREEE (reference sequence). In DNA form, the CDR3 reads TGTGCCAGCAGCCCAGGCTTAACGGGGAACTCTGGGGCCAACGTCCTGACTTTC. Translated: CASSPGLTGNSGANVLTF.

This rearrangement joins TRBV18 to TRBJ1-2; D is unresolved. Trimming pared 3 bases from V and 6 bases from J, leaving 8 bases between. The germline V gene has CDR1 KGHSH and CDR2 LQKENI. CDR3 length: 12 residues. CDR3 sequence (DNA): TGTGCCAGCTCACCTGGAGGAGATGGCTACACCTTC. Translated, it gives CASSPGGDGYTF.

CDR3 DNA sequence: TGCGCCAGCAGCCAGATCACGACAGGCCACTATGGCTACACCTTC. It encodes CASSQITTGHYGYTF. The chain has TRBV4-1 and TRBJ1-2; tentative D call: TRBD1 (6 bases). V was shortened by 3 bases and J by 3 bases, with 14 bases between the two germline ends. CDR1 and CDR2 from the germline V gene are MGHRA and YSYEKL. This CDR3 region has 15 residues.

The rearrangement links TRBV19 to TRBJ2-3, with 9 positions matching TRBD2. The germline V gene encodes CDR1 LNHDA and CDR2 SQIVND (reference sequence). V shed 1 base and J 4 bases; nucleotides not matched to a gene: 3. The CDR3 has 15 amino acids. The DNA of the CDR3 is TGTGCCAGTAGTATAGGCGGGAGGGTGGCAGATACGCAGTATTTT. It encodes CASSIGGRVADTQYF.

The chain combines TRBV5-5 with TRBJ1-6, with TRBD1 as a possible D gene (5 bases). The V and J ends lost 4 bases and 3 bases respectively, with 11 bases between them. The CDR3 totals 15 residues. Germline CDR1 is SGHKS and CDR2 is YYEKEE (reference sequence). CDR3 protein: CASSLRDSYNSPLHF. The CDR3, as DNA: TGTGCCAGCAGCCTCCGAGACAGCTATAATTCACCCCTCCACTTT. The whole variable domain, remainder taken from reference TRBV5-5 and TRBJ1-6, is DAGVTQSPTHLIKTRGQQVTLRCSPISGHKSVSWYQQVLGQGPQFIFQYYEKEERGRGNFPDRFSARQFPNYSSELNVNALLLGDSALYLCASSLRDSYNSPLHFGNGTRLTVT.

The chain combines TRBV4-1 with TRBJ2-3; perhaps TRBD2 as D (7 bases). The V gene's germline CDR1 is MGHRA and CDR2 YSYEKL. This CDR3 comprises 13 residues. V was cut by 9 bases and J by 7 bases, with 17 bases left in between. The CDR3 sequence: CASAGANTNTQYF. CDR3 bases: TGCGCCAGTGCGGGGGCGAATACTAATACGCAGTATTTT.

The chain combines TRBV18 with TRBJ1-5; D uncertain. The V gene lost 3 bases and the J gene lost 0 bases, with 9 bases spanning the gap. Germline V gene data show CDR1 as KGHSH and CDR2 as LQKENI. The CDR3 extends over 15 amino acids. CDR3 bases: TGTGCCAGCTCACCGAGACAAGATAGCAATCAGCCCCAGCATTTT. Its translation: CASSPRQDSNQPQHF.